These T cell receptor beta chains were read from a single sample in a study of cytomegalovirus exposure and HLA in healthy donors. Assay used: immunoSEQ multiplex PCR; TCRdb lists only in-frame clones, some missing. This table holds 35,000 to 45,000 clones, over 55% found once. What was sequenced was PBMCs. All receptors derive from a man aged 60 to 69 in good health and CMV-seropositive. Both conserved end residues are part of each CDR3. A D gene is named only where the DNA matches it firmly. Only part of the rows carry a size: once, few, many, or a class if the clone is expanded.

V	size	D	J	DNA	CDR3
TRBV14	-	-	TRBJ2-2	TGTGCCAGCAGCCTAGGGAGCCCCGGGGAGCTGTTTTTT	CASSLGSPGELFF
TRBV5-1	-	-	TRBJ2-7	TGCGCCAGCAGCTTGGGGGCCGGGAGCGAGCAGTACTTC	CASSLGAGSEQYF
TRBV4-3	-	-	TRBJ2-3	TGCGCCAGCAGCCAGATCATCGGGAGCACAGATACGCAGTATTTT	CASSQIIGSTDTQYF
TRBV5-4	-	-	TRBJ2-1	TGTGCCAGCAGCTTGGACAGCAATGAGCAGTTCTTC	CASSLDSNEQFF
TRBV19	once	TRBD2	TRBJ2-1	TGTGCCAGTGGGACTAGCGGGATCTATGAGCAGTTCTTC	CASGTSGIYEQFF
TRBV15	-	TRBD1	TRBJ2-5	TGTGCCACCAGCAGAGAGAGGGGGCGGCAAGAGACCCAGTACTTC	CATSRERGRQETQYF
TRBV20-1	-	-	TRBJ2-7	TGCAGTGCTACGAGGGAATGGGAGCAGTACTTC	CSATREWEQYF
TRBV11-2	few	-	TRBJ1-2	TGTGCCAGCAGCTCGCAAACCAGGGATGGCTACACCTTC	CASSSQTRDGYTF
TRBV27	-	-	TRBJ2-7	TGTGCCAGCAGTCCCGGTTCACGCCCCTACGAGCAGTACTTC	CASSPGSRPYEQYF
TRBV5-6	-	TRBD2	TRBJ2-1	TGTGCCAGCAGCTTGGAGGGTAGCGGGATCAGTCGGTACAATGAGCAGTTCTTC	CASSLEGSGISRYNEQFF
TRBV11-2	few	TRBD2	TRBJ2-1	TGTGCCAGCAGCCTTGGGACTAGCGGGATTAGCTCCTACAATGAGCAGTTCTTC	CASSLGTSGISSYNEQFF
TRBV7-2	-	TRBD2	TRBJ2-7	TGTGCCAGCAGGCAGAGAATAGCGGGAGTCGGGGAGCAGTACTTC	CASRQRIAGVGEQYF
TRBV6-6	-	-	TRBJ1-5	TGTGCCAGCAGTTCCAACACCTTCCTTAGCAATCAGCCCCAGCATTTT	CASSSNTFLSNQPQHF
TRBV14	-	-	TRBJ1-3	TGTGCCAGCAGCCACTCCGGGACAGGAAACACCATATATTTT	CASSHSGTGNTIYF
TRBV7-9	-	-	TRBJ2-1	TGTGCCAGCAGCATCGACACCTCCTACAATGAGCAGTTCTTC	CASSIDTSYNEQFF
TRBV29-1	-	TRBD1	TRBJ2-7	TGCAGCGTCCGGACAGGGACGGGCGAGCAGTACTTC	CSVRTGTGEQYF
TRBV4-3	-	TRBD1	TRBJ1-2	TGCGCCAGCAGCCAGGACAGGACCTATGGCTACACCTTC	CASSQDRTYGYTF
TRBV29-1	-	-	TRBJ2-7	TGCAGCGTTGAAAATGGGGCAGGGGACGAGCAGTACTTC	CSVENGAGDEQYF
TRBV30	-	TRBD1	TRBJ1-6	TGTGCCTGGAGCCCGGGACAGGGGGATCCACCCCTCCACTTT	CAWSPGQGDPPLHF
TRBV6-1	few	TRBD1	TRBJ2-7	TGTGCCAGCAGTGAATCGGGCAGGGGGTCCTACGAGCAGTACTTC	CASSESGRGSYEQYF
TRBV28	-	-	TRBJ2-7	TGTGCCAGCGCCCCGGACAGACACTACGAGCAGTACTTC	CASAPDRHYEQYF
TRBV27	-	-	TRBJ1-1	TGTGCCAGCCGCTTCCGGGGACTCACTGAAGCTTTCTTT	CASRFRGLTEAFF
TRBV6-7	-	TRBD1	TRBJ2-1	TGTGCCAGCAGTTACGCTCCGGGACAGGAGATATACAATGAGCAGTTCTTC	CASSYAPGQEIYNEQFF
TRBV6-5	few	TRBD1	TRBJ1-2	TGTGCCAGCAGTTTCGGACAGGGTGGCTATGGCTACACCTTC	CASSFGQGGYGYTF
TRBV6-1	-	TRBD2	TRBJ2-3	TGTGCCAGCAGTGTTCTAGCGGGAGGGCCAGATACGCAGTATTTT	CASSVLAGGPDTQYF
TRBV6-1	-	-	TRBJ2-7	TGTGCCAGCAGTGATCGGGGGAGCTCCTACGAGCAGTACTTC	CASSDRGSSYEQYF
TRBV7-9	-	-	TRBJ2-7	TGTGCCAGCAGCTTGGGCACAGCCTACGAGCAGTACTTC	CASSLGTAYEQYF
TRBV5-5	-	-	TRBJ2-5	TGTGCCAGCAGCTTGGTAACCGCCGGAGAGACCCAGTACTTC	CASSLVTAGETQYF
TRBV7-9	-	-	TRBJ2-1	TGTGCCAGCAGCCACCCCACGGAGTCCCACACCGGATCCTACAATGAGCAGTTCTTC	CASSHPTESHTGSYNEQFF
TRBV7-2	once	TRBD2	TRBJ2-1	TGTGCCAGCAGCCTTAGCGGGAGCTCCTACAATGAGCAGTTCTTC	CASSLSGSSYNEQFF
TRBV9	once	TRBD1	TRBJ2-6	TGTGCCAGCAGCGTTATGACAGGGCCACAGACCTTCTCTGGGGCCAACGTCCTGACTTTC	CASSVMTGPQTFSGANVLTF
TRBV6-5	-	-	TRBJ2-5	TGTGCCAGCAGTAGGCAGGGGACCACTCAAGAGACCCAGTACTTC	CASSRQGTTQETQYF
TRBV7-9	few	TRBD1	TRBJ1-1	TGTGCCAGCAGCCCATACAGGGGCCACATTGCTGAAGCTTTCTTT	CASSPYRGHIAEAFF
TRBV7-9	-	-	TRBJ2-2	TGTTCCAGCAGCGGGCCCACTCAGACGTCGAACACCGGGGAGCTGTTTTTT	CSSSGPTQTSNTGELFF
TRBV7-5	-	-	TRBJ1-5	TGTGCCAGAAGCTTAGGGACAGGTAGTAGCAATCAGCCCCAGCATTTT	CARSLGTGSSNQPQHF
TRBV27	-	TRBD1	TRBJ2-1	TGTGCCAGCACTTTTAGGTCGGACAGGGGCGATGAGCAGTTCTTC	CASTFRSDRGDEQFF
TRBV5-1	-	-	TRBJ2-1	TGCGCCAGCAGCTTGGACTCCGACTACTACAATGAGCAGTTCTTC	CASSLDSDYYNEQFF
TRBV14	-	TRBD1	TRBJ1-1	TGTGCCAGCAGCCCTAGACAGGGCGAAGCTTTCTTT	CASSPRQGEAFF
TRBV19	once	-	TRBJ2-5	TGTGCCAGTAACGGAGGACAAGAGACCCAGTACTTC	CASNGGQETQYF
TRBV4-3	-	TRBD1	TRBJ1-2	TGCGCCAGCAGCCACGAGACCGGGACAGGGAATGGCTACACCTTC	CASSHETGTGNGYTF
TRBV10-2	-	-	TRBJ2-7	TGCGCCAGCCAGGGGGGCCCGTACGAGCAGTACTTC	CASQGGPYEQYF
TRBV20-1	once	-	TRBJ2-1	TGCAGTGCTAGTGGCCACAATGAGCAGTTCTTC	CSASGHNEQFF
TRBV7-9	hyperexpanded	TRBD2	TRBJ2-7	TGTGCCAGCAGTTGGGGGGAGGGTTACGAGCAGTACTTC	CASSWGEGYEQYF
TRBV6-1	-	-	TRBJ2-7	TGTGCCAGCAGTGAATCATCCCCCGAGCAGTACTTC	CASSESSPEQYF
TRBV5-6	-	-	TRBJ2-1	TGTGCCAGCAGCTTTACTAGCAATGAGCAGTTCTTC	CASSFTSNEQFF
TRBV5-1	-	-	TRBJ1-2	TGCGCCAGCAGCCCCGGGACTACTAACTATGGCTACACCTTC	CASSPGTTNYGYTF
TRBV6-5	once	TRBD2	TRBJ2-7	TGTGCCAGCAGCCTTACTAGCGGGGCTTCCTACGAGCAGTACTTC	CASSLTSGASYEQYF